These 11 T cell receptor beta chains were sequenced from one sample in a study of CD8 T cells in Susac syndrome. A quantity of about 0.5 to 1 ug RNA underwent reverse transcription using random hexamers. MiXCR was run by TCRdb on the immunoSEQ multiplex PCR reads, yielding one entry per CDR3 protein. The data contain roughly 200,000 distinct CDR3 sequences, 85% to 95% of them singletons. The sample was CD4+ T cells from PBMCs. The source is a human donor with multiple sclerosis.

The J gene is TRBJ2-6, the V gene TRBV20-1; the D gene is possibly TRBD2 (5 bases). The CDR3 is 13 residues long. Trimming shortened V by 5 bases and J by 3 bases, and 8 bases separated the two germline ends. Germline values: CDR1 DFQATT, CDR2 SNEGSKA (reference sequence). CDR3 sequence (DNA): TGCAGTGCTGGCGCGGGTGGGGCCAACGTCCTGACTTTC. Its protein is CSAGAGGANVLTF.

This clonotype was seen just once. The V and J genes are TRBV9 and TRBJ2-3; TRBD2 matches at 10 bases. The CDR3 runs to 18 residues. Unmatched junction bases numbered 12, after V lost 3 bases and J lost 2 bases. Per germline, CDR1 SGDLS and CDR2 YYNGEE. The CDR3 nucleotides read TGTGCCAGCAGCGCCCGGCCGGGACTAGCGAGAACCACAGATACGCAGTATTTT. Protein sequence: CASSARPGLARTTDTQYF.

This chain connects TRBV10-3 to TRBJ2-7; 7 nucleotides agree with TRBD2. The CDR3 runs 12 residues. The V gene's germline CDR1 is ENHRY and CDR2 SYGVKD. The V and J ends lost 10 bases and 5 bases, in that order; junction bases with no gene match: 8. In DNA, the CDR3 is TGTGCCACCAGCGGGACCGGCCACGAGCAGTACTTC. Its protein product is CATSGTGHEQYF.

The chain has TRBV7-2 and TRBJ2-5; tentative D call: TRBD2 (5 bases). Trimming removed 2 bases at V and 1 base at J, with 11 bases between. Germline loops: CDR1 SGHTA, CDR2 FQGNSA. CDR3 length: 15 amino acids. The CDR3 bases are TGTGCCAGCAGCTTATCTCGACTAACCCAAGAGACCCAGTACTTC. Protein: CASSLSRLTQETQYF.

V and J are TRBV18 and TRBJ2-3; TRBD1 or TRBD2 may be the D gene (5 bases each). The CDR3 sequence is 13 residues long. V was clipped by 6 bases and J by 2 bases, with 9 bases between them. Germline V gives CDR1 KGHSH, CDR2 LQKENI. The CDR3 protein is CASSVGATDTQYF. In DNA, the CDR3 is TGTGCCAGCTCGGTCGGGGCCACAGATACGCAGTATTTT.

The rearrangement links TRBV3-1 to TRBJ2-6; D is undetermined. V lost 0 bases and J lost 6, with 15 bases in between. Germline V gene sequence: CDR1 LGHDT, CDR2 YNNKEL (reference sequence). The CDR3 length is 17 residues. The CDR3 DNA follows: TGTGCCAGCAGCCAAGATCTCAAGGTATGGGAGGCCAACGTCCTGACTTTC. It is translated as CASSQDLKVWEANVLTF.

The chain is built from TRBV7-2 and TRBJ2-1; 8 bases align to TRBD2. Germline values: CDR1 SGHTA, CDR2 FQGNSA. This CDR3 has 15 residues. V dropped 5 bases and J dropped 9; count of bases not matched to a gene: 12. Written as DNA, the CDR3 is TGTGCCAGCAGCCCTCAGGCGGGGGGCCGGGGTGAGCAGTTCTTC. Translating gives CASSPQAGGRGEQFF.

This chain joins TRBV7-6 and TRBJ2-7, with 9 bases matching TRBD1. The V gene end was trimmed by 5 bases and the J gene end by 2 bases; junction bases not matched to a gene: 7. The CDR3 has 15 amino acids. Germline CDR1 reads SGHVS; CDR2 reads FNYEAQ. CDR3 in amino acids: CASSPAGQGPYEQYV. In nucleotides, the CDR3 is TGTGCCAGCAGCCCGGCGGGACAGGGCCCCTACGAGCAGTACGTC.

The V gene is TRBV6-5, the J gene TRBJ2-4; D uncertain. This CDR3 has 15 amino acids. Trimming took 4 bases from V and 0 from J, leaving 10 bases between them. Germline CDR1 is MNHEY and CDR2 is SVGAGI. In nucleotides, the CDR3 is TGTGCCAGCAGTTTGCGGCCCCTAGCCAAAAACATTCAGTACTTC. Translation gives CASSLRPLAKNIQYF.

V usage is TRBV27 and J usage is TRBJ1-1; maybe TRBD1 (5 bases). With 5 bases removed from V and 0 bases from J, the gap between germline ends came to 16 bases. Germline V gene data show CDR1 as MNHEY and CDR2 as SMNVEV (reference sequence). CDR3 length: 16 residues. The CDR3 bases are TGTGCCAGCAGTACCCAGGGAGGGGCCTTGAACACTGAAGCTTTCTTT. It is translated as CASSTQGGALNTEAFF.

This sequence joins TRBV15 and TRBJ1-1; 11 bases map to TRBD1. CDR1 is LNHNV, CDR2 YYDKDF, per germline (reference sequence). CDR3 length equals 17 residues. With 0 bases clipped from V and 5 bases from J, the junction kept 8 bases outside the gene matches. CDR3 DNA: TGTGCCACCAGCAGAGAAGGGACAGGGGGTCTTCGGACTGAAGCTTTCTTT. Translating it yields CATSREGTGGLRTEAFF.